The 3 T cell receptor beta chains reported below all come from one sample, sequenced in a study of shared clonotypes between healthy human individuals. Clones were sequenced by immunoSEQ multiplex PCR, and TCRdb holds only the in-frame ones, with some missing. The data show approximately 980,000 clones, 76% seen once. Material for sequencing was memory CD4+ T cells sorted from blood. Stated subset: CD45RA-negative fraction. These receptors were taken from a man aged 18-30 years in good health.

Notes on this clone: This specimen includes other DNA sequences encoding the same CDR3. The chain couples TRBV5-1 to TRBJ1-5; 9 nucleotides agree with TRBD1. Germline CDR1 and CDR2: SGHRS and YFSETQ. Germline trimming cut 4 bases from V and 7 bases from J; bases unmatched to any gene: 3. There are 13 residues in the CDR3. The DNA of the CDR3 is TGCGCCAGCAGCCTTGACAGGGGGCAGCCCCAGCATTTT. This translates into CASSLDRGQPQHF.

In the case of this clone: A far larger clone differs by one base, so this is likely a read error. The chain uses TRBV29-1 and TRBJ2-3; 8 bases map to TRBD2. V lost 5 bases and J lost 0; bases outside the gene matches: 1. The CDR3 spans 13 residues. From germline, CDR1 is SQVTM and CDR2 ANQGSEA. The CDR3 loop is CSVPSGSTDTQYF. The CDR3 DNA reads TGCAGCGTTCCTAGCGGGAGCACAGATACGCAGTATTTT.

This chain joins TRBV30 and TRBJ2-3; a possible D gene is TRBD1 (5 bases). Germline CDR1 reads GTSNPN; CDR2 reads SVGIG (reference sequence). The CDR3 totals 13 residues. V lost 8 bases and J 2 bases, leaving 14 bases between the germline ends. CDR3: CARGAADTDTQYF. CDR3 bases: TGTGCCCGTGGGGCAGCAGACACAGATACGCAGTATTTT.